The subject of this entry is one TCR beta chain. Its antigen is unidentified. Repertoires were generated with immunoSEQ multiplex PCR, while TCRdb's copy carries only in-frame clones and drops some. The sample holds 72,000 or so clones, around 87% seen once. The data originate from a study of PD-L1 blockade in urothelial cancer. Whole-study context: Chemotherapy regimens numbering 0 to 3 had been given to patients. Findings and caveats of the study: Durable-benefit patients had greater expansion of tumor-associated blood clones at 3 weeks.

As for time point: pretreatment peripheral blood. The V segment lost 6 bases and the J segment 3 bases; nucleotides outside the gene matches: 8. The CDR3 covers 14 residues. Germline lookup yields CDR1 KGHSH and CDR2 LQKENI. Sequenced here: PBMCs, sampled around atezolizumab (anti-PD-L1) treatment. The chain uses TRBV18 and TRBJ2-7; 7 positions agree with TRBD1. This TCR came from a man aged 55 to 70 with urothelial cancer. The CDR3 DNA follows: TGTGCCAGCTCCCCCGACAGGGACGACTACGAGCAGTACTTC. Translated: CASSPDRDDYEQYF.